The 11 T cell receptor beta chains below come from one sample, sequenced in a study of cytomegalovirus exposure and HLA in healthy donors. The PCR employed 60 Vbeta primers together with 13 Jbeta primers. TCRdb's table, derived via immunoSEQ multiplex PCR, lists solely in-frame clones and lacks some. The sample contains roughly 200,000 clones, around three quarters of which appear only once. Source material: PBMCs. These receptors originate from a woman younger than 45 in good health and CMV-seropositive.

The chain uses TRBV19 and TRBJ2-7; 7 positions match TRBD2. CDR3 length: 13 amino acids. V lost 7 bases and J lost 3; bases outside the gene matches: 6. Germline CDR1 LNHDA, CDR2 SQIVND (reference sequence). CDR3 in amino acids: CASTAGPNYEQYF. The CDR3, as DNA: TGTGCCAGTACAGCGGGACCCAACTACGAGCAGTACTTC.

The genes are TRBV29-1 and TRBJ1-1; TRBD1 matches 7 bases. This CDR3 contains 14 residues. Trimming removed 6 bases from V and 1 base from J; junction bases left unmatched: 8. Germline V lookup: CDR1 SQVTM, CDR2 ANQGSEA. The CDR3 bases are TGCAGCGTCAGACGGGACAGCGGGAACACTGAAGCTTTCTTT. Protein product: CSVRRDSGNTEAFF.

The CDR3 spells CASISPDRVGDGYTF. The CDR3 DNA follows: TGTGCCAGTATCTCCCCGGACAGGGTCGGTGATGGCTACACCTTC. This chain links TRBV19 with TRBJ1-2, with 8 bases fitting TRBD1. Germline V lookup: CDR1 LNHDA, CDR2 SQIVND (reference sequence). Trimming at V came to 7 bases and at J to 6 bases, leaving 13 bases not matched to a gene. The length of the CDR3 is 15 residues. Drawing the rest from reference TRBV19 and TRBJ1-2, the complete variable domain is DGGITQSPKYLFRKEGQNVTLSCEQNLNHDAMYWYRQDPGQGLRLIYYSQIVNDFQKGDIAEGYSVSREKKESFPLTVTSAQKNPTAFYLCASISPDRVGDGYTFGSGTRLTVV.

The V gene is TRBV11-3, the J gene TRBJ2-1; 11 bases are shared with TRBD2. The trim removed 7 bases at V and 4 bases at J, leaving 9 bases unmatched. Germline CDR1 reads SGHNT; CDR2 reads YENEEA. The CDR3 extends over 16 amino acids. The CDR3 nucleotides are TGTGCCAGCACCGGTGCGGGACTAGCGGTGTACAATGAGCAGTTCTTC. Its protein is CASTGAGLAVYNEQFF.

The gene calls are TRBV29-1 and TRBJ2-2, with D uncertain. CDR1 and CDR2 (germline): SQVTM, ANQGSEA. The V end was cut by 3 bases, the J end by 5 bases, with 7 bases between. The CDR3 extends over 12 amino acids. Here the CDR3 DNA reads TGCAGCGTTGAGGTCGGGACCGGGGAGCTGTTTTTT. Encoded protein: CSVEVGTGELFF.

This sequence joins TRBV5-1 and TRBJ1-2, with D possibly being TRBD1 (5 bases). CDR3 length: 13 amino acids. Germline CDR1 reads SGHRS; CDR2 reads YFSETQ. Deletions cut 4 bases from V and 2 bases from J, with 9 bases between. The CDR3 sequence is CASSQGFNYGYTF. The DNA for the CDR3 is TGCGCCAGCAGCCAGGGATTCAACTATGGCTACACCTTC.

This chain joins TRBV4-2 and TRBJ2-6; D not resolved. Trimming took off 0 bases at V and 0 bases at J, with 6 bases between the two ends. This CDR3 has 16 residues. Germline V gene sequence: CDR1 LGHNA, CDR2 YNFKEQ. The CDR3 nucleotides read TGTGCCAGCAGCCAAGAGAGCAACTCTGGGGCCAACGTCCTGACTTTC. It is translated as CASSQESNSGANVLTF.

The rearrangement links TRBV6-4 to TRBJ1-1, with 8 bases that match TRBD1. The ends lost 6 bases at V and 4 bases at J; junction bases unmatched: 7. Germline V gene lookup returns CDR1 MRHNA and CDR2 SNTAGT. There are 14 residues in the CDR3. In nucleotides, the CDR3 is TGTGCCAGCAGCCTTGACAGGGGAGGCACTGAAGCTTTCTTT. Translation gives CASSLDRGGTEAFF.

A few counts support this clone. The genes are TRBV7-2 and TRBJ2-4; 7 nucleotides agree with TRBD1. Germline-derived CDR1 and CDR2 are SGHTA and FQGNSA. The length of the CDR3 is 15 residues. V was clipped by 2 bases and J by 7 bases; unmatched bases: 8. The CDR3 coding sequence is TGTGCCAGCAGCTTACCCGGGACAGCCCTTAACATTCAGTACTTC. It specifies CASSLPGTALNIQYF.

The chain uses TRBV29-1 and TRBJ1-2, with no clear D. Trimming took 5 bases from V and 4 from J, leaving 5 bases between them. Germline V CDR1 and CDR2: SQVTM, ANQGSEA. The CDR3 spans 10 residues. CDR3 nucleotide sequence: TGCAGCGTTCTCTCCTATGGCTACACCTTC. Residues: CSVLSYGYTF.

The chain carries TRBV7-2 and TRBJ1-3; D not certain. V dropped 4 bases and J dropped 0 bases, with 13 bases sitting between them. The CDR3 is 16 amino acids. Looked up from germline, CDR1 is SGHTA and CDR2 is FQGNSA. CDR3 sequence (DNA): TGTGCCAGCAGCTCCAACGGGGTCAGCTCTGGAAACACCATATATTTT. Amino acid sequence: CASSSNGVSSGNTIYF.